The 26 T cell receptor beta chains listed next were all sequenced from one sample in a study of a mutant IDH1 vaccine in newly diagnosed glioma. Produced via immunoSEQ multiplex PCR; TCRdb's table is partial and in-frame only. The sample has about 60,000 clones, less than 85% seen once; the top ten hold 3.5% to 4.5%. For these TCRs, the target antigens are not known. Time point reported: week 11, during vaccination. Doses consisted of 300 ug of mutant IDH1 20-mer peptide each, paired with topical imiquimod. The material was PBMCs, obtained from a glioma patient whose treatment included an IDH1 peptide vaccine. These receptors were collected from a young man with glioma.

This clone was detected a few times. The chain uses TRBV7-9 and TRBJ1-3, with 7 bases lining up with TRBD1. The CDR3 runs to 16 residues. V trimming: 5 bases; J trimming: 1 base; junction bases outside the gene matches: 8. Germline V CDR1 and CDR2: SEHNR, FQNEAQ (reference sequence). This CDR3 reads CASSVRTGRSGNTIYF. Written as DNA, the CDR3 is TGTGCCAGCAGCGTTCGGACAGGCCGATCTGGAAACACCATATATTTT.

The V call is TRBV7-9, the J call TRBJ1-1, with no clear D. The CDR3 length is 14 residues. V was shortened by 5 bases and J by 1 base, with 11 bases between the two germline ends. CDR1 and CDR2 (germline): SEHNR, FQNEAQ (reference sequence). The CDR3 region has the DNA TGTGCCAGCAGCCCCTACGACTCGAACACTGAAGCTTTCTTT. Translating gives CASSPYDSNTEAFF.

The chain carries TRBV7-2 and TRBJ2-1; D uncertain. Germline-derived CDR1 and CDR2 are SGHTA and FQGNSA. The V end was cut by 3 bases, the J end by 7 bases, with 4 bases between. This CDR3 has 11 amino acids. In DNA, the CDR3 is TGTGCCAGCAGCTTTGTGAATGAGCAGTTCTTC. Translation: CASSFVNEQFF.

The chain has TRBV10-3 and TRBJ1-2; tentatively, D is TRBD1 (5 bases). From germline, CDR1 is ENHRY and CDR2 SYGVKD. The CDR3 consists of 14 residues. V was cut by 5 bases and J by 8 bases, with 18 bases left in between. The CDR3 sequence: CAISRDSEFGGYTF. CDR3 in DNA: TGTGCCATCAGTCGGGACTCCGAATTCGGGGGCTACACCTTC.

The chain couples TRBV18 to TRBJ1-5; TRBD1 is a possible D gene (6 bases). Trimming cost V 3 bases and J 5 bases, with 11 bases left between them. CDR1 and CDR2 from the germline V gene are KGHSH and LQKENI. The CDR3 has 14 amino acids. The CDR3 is CASSPRTDDQPQHF. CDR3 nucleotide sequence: TGTGCCAGCTCACCTCGGACAGACGATCAGCCCCAGCATTTT.

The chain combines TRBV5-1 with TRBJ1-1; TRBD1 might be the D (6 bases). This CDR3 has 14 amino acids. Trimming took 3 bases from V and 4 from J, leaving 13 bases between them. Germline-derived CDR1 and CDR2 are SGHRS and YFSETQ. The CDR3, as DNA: TGCGCCAGCAGCTCCGGGACACCTTCCACTGAAGCTTTCTTT. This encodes CASSSGTPSTEAFF.

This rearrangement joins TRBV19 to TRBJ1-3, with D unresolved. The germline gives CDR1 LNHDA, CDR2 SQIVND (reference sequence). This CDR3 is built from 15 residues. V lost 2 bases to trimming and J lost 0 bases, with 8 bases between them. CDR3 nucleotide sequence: TGTGCCAGTAGTATAAACGCGGGCTCTGGAAACACCATATATTTT. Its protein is CASSINAGSGNTIYF.

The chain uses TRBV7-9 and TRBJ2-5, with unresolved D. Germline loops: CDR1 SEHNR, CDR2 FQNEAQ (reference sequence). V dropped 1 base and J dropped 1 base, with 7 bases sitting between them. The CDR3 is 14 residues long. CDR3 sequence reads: CASSLGPSQETQYF. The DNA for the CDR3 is TGTGCCAGCAGCTTAGGCCCTAGCCAAGAGACCCAGTACTTC.

The CDR3 sequence: CAWRLGDTINTYTEAFF. The CDR3 region has the DNA TGTGCCTGGAGATTAGGGGACACAATCAATACTTACACTGAAGCTTTCTTT. J is TRBJ1-1 and V is TRBV30; D is perhaps TRBD1 (6 bases). Trimming shortened V by 3 bases and J by 3 bases, and 23 bases separated the two germline ends. Looked up from germline, CDR1 is GTSNPN and CDR2 is SVGIG (reference sequence). The CDR3 extends over 17 amino acids.

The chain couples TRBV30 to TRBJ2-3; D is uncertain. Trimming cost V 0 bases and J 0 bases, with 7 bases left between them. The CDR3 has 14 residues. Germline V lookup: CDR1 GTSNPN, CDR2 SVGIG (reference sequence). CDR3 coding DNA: TGTGCCTGGAGTGTAACGGTGAGCACAGATACGCAGTATTTT. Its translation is CAWSVTVSTDTQYF.

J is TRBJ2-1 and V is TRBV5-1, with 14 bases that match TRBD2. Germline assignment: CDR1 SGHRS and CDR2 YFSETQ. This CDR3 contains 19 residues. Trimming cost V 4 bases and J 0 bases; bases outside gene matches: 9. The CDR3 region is CASSPRLAGGSSSYNEQFF. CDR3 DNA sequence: TGCGCCAGCAGCCCGAGACTAGCGGGAGGGTCGAGCTCCTACAATGAGCAGTTCTTC.

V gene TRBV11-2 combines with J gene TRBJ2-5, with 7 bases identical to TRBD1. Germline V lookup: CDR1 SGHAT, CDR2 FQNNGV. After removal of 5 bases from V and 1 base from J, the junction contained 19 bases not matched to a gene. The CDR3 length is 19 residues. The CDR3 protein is CASSQDGTVASDIQETQYF. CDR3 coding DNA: TGTGCCAGCAGCCAGGACGGGACAGTGGCCTCCGACATCCAAGAGACCCAGTACTTC.

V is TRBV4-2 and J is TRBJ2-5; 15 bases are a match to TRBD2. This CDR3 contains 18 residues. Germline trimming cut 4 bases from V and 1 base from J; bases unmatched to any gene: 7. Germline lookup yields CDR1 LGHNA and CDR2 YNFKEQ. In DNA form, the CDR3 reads TGTGCCAGCAGCCCCGGGACTAGCGGGGGGCATACCCAAGAGACCCAGTACTTC. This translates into CASSPGTSGGHTQETQYF.

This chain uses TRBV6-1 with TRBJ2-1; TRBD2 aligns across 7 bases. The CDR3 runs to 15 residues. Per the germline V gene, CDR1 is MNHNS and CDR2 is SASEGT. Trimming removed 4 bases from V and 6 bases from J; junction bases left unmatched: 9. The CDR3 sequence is CASSVLAGEFNEQFF. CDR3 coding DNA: TGTGCCAGCAGTGTTCTTGCGGGAGAATTCAATGAGCAGTTCTTC.

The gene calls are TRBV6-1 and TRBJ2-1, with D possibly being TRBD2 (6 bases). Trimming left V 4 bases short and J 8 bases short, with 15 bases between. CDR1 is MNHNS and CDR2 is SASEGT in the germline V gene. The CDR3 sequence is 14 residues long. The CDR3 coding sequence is TGTGCCAGCAGTGCCCGGGACTGGGACGATGAGCAGTTCTTC. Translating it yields CASSARDWDDEQFF.

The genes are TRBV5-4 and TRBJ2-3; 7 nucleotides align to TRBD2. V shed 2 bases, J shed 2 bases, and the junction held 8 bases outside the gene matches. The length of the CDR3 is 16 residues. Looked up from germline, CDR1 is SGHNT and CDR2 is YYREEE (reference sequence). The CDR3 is CASSFTLTSATDTQYF. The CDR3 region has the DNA TGTGCCAGCAGCTTCACGCTAACTAGCGCCACAGATACGCAGTATTTT. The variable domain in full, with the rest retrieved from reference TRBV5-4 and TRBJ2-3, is ETGVTQSPTHLIKTRGQQVTLRCSSQSGHNTVSWYQQALGQGPQFIFQYYREEENGRGNFPPRFSGLQFPNYSSELNVNALELDDSALYLCASSFTLTSATDTQYFGPGTRLTVL.

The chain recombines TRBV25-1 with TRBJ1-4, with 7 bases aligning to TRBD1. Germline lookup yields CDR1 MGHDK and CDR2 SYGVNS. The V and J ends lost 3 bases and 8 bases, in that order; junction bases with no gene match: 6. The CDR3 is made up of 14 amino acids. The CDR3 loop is CASSDRTGKEKLFF. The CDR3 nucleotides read TGTGCCAGCAGTGATAGGACAGGAAAGGAAAAACTGTTTTTT.

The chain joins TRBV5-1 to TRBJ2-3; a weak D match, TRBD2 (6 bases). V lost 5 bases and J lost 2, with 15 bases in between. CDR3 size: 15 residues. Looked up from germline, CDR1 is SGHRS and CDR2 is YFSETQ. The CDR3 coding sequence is TGCGCCAGCAGTCGGGGTAGCGGACTCACAGATACGCAGTATTTT. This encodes CASSRGSGLTDTQYF. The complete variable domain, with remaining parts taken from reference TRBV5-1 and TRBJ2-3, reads KAGVTQTPRYLIKTRGQQVTLSCSPISGHRSVSWYQQTPGQGLQFLFEYFSETQRNKGNFPGRFSGRQFSNSRSEMNVSTLELGDSALYLCASSRGSGLTDTQYFGPGTRLTVL.

CDR3: CASSHRTTGRSYGYTF. The CDR3 coding sequence is TGCGCCAGCAGCCACCGAACGACGGGAAGAAGCTATGGCTACACCTTC. The chain uses TRBV4-1 and TRBJ1-2; D is undetermined. CDR3 length equals 16 residues. Germline CDR1 and CDR2: MGHRA and YSYEKL. Between the trimmed V and J ends, which lost 3 bases and 4 bases, there was a span of 18 bases.

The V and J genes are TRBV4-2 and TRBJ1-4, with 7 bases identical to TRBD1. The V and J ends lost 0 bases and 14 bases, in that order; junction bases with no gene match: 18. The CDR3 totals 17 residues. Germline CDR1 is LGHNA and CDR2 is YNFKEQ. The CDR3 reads CASSQDWIRDSGNRLFF. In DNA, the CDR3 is TGTGCCAGCAGCCAAGACTGGATTAGGGACAGCGGAAATCGGCTGTTTTTT.

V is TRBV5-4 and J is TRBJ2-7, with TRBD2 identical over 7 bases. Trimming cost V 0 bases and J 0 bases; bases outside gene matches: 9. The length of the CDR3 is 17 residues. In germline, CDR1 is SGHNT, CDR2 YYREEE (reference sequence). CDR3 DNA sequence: TGTGCCAGCAGCTTGGCCCCTAGCGGAAGGAGCTCCTACGAGCAGTACTTC. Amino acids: CASSLAPSGRSSYEQYF.

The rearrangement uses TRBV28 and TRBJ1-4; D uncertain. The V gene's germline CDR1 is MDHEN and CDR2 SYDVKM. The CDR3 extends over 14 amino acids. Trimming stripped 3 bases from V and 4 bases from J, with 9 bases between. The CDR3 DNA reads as TGTGCCAGCAGTTTTGAAACTTTTAATGAAAAACTGTTTTTT. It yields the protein CASSFETFNEKLFF.

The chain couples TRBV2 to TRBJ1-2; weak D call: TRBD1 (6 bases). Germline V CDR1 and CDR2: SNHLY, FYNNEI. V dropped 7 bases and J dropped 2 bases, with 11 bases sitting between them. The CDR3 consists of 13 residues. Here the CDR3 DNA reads TGTGCCAGCAAGTGGGGGCTGAACTATGGCTACACCTTC. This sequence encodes CASKWGLNYGYTF.

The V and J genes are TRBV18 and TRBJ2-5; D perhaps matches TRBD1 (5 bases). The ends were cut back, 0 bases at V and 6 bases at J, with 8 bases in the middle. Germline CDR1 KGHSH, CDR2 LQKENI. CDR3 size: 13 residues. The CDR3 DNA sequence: TGTGCCAGCTCACCACCGGGGCTAAAGACCCAGTACTTC. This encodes CASSPPGLKTQYF.

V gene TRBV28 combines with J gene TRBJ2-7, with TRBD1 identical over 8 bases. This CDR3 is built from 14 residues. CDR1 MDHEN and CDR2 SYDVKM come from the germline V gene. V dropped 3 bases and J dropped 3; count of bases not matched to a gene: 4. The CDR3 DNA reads TGTGCCAGCAGTTTCGGGACAGGTCGCTACGAGCAGTACTTC. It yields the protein CASSFGTGRYEQYF. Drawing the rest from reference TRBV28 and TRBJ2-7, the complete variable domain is DVKVTQSSRYLVKRTGEKVFLECVQDMDHENMFWYRQDPGLGLRLIYFSYDVKMKEKGDIPEGYSVSREKKERFSLILESASTNQTSMYLCASSFGTGRYEQYFGPGTRLTVT.

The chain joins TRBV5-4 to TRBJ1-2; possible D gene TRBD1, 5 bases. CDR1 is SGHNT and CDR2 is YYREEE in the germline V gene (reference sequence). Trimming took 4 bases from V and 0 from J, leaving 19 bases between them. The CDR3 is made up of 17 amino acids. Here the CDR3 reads CASSQVAGTEANYGYTF. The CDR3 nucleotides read TGTGCCAGCAGCCAAGTAGCAGGGACGGAAGCTAACTATGGCTACACCTTC.